The 12 T cell receptor beta chains given below trace back to one sample, sequenced in a study of cytomegalovirus exposure and HLA in healthy donors. In the PCR, 60 Vbeta and 13 Jbeta primers were used. The assay was immunoSEQ multiplex PCR, and TCRdb's table has in-frame clones only and misses some. The sample lists about 160,000 clones, 82% occurring once. The sample taken for sequencing was PBMCs. Every receptor here comes from a girl aged 5-17 years in good health and CMV-seropositive.

The chain uses TRBV28 and TRBJ2-2, with 9 bases matching TRBD1. Germline V CDR1 and CDR2: MDHEN, SYDVKM. The trim removed 6 bases at V and 4 bases at J, leaving 9 bases unmatched. The CDR3 has 16 residues. The CDR3 here is CASRREQGATTGELFF. The CDR3 region has the DNA TGTGCCAGCAGGAGGGAACAGGGGGCCACCACCGGGGAGCTGTTTTTT.

V is TRBV5-1 and J is TRBJ1-2; D gene ambiguous. CDR3 length: 13 residues. Germline CDR1 SGHRS, CDR2 YFSETQ. Trimming took off 1 base at V and 7 bases at J, with 11 bases between the two ends. The DNA for the CDR3 is TGCGCCAGCAGCTTGAGTACCCCCAGTGGCTACACCTTC. It codes for CASSLSTPSGYTF.

This rearrangement joins TRBV18 to TRBJ2-5, with a weak D call TRBD2 (5 bases). The CDR3 has 16 residues. Germline loops: CDR1 KGHSH, CDR2 LQKENI. The V and J ends lost 3 bases and 7 bases respectively, with 21 bases between them. CDR3 nucleotide sequence: TGTGCCAGCTCACCCCCCCCGTTTTCGGCTGAGGGGACCCAGTACTTC. Encoded protein: CASSPPPFSAEGTQYF.

This clone was picked up a small number of times. This chain uses TRBV11-3 with TRBJ2-7; D unclear. The CDR3 contains 13 residues. Germline V gene lookup returns CDR1 SGHNT and CDR2 YENEEA. V dropped 3 bases and J dropped 0 bases, with 6 bases sitting between them. This CDR3 is CASSLASSYEQYF. The CDR3, as DNA: TGTGCCAGCAGCTTGGCCAGCTCCTACGAGCAGTACTTC.

The genes are TRBV2 and TRBJ1-1; D not certain. There are 12 residues in the CDR3. Germline assignment: CDR1 SNHLY and CDR2 FYNNEI. V was trimmed by 7 bases and J by 5 bases, leaving 11 bases between them. CDR3 nucleotides: TGTGCCAGCAACGGCGGCCGGACTGAAGCTTTCTTT. Amino acids: CASNGGRTEAFF.

The CDR3: CASSTSGGANEQFF. Written as DNA, the CDR3 is TGTGCCAGCAGCACTAGCGGGGGGGCCAATGAGCAGTTCTTC. The chain uses TRBV7-9 and TRBJ2-1, with 13 positions matching TRBD2. Losses at the gene ends were 5 bases for V and 6 bases for J; bases not matched to a gene: 1. Germline CDR1 SEHNR, CDR2 FQNEAQ (reference sequence). The CDR3 totals 14 residues. The entire variable domain, with the rest obtained from reference TRBV7-9 and TRBJ2-1, is as follows: DTGVSQNPRHKITKRGQNVTFRCDPISEHNRLYWYRQTLGQGPEFLTYFQNEAQLEKSRLLSDRFSAERPKGSFSTLEIQRTEQGDSAMYLCASSTSGGANEQFFGPGTRLTVL.

The chain has TRBV19 and TRBJ1-2; maybe TRBD1 (5 bases). The germline V gene encodes CDR1 LNHDA and CDR2 SQIVND (reference sequence). This CDR3 comprises 15 residues. V was shortened by 3 bases and J by 4 bases, with 15 bases between the two germline ends. Here the CDR3 reads CASSMLGEGFYGYTF. CDR3 sequence (DNA): TGTGCCAGTAGTATGTTAGGGGAGGGCTTCTATGGCTACACCTTC.

The chain's CDR3 is CASSVRDRVQPQHF. CDR3 DNA: TGTGCCAGCAGTGTCCGGGACAGGGTCCAGCCCCAGCATTTT. This chain links TRBV2 with TRBJ1-5; 9 bases line up with TRBD1. With 4 bases clipped from V and 7 bases from J, the junction kept 5 bases outside the gene matches. The CDR3 length is 14 residues. The germline V gene encodes CDR1 SNHLY and CDR2 FYNNEI.

This clone was detected a few times. The rearrangement joins TRBV27 to TRBJ2-3; D may be TRBD2 (6 bases). Germline V gives CDR1 MNHEY, CDR2 SMNVEV (reference sequence). V was clipped by 0 bases and J by 4 bases, with 14 bases between them. This CDR3 contains 16 residues. The CDR3 loop reads CASSLSGGALPDTQYF. In nucleotides, the CDR3 is TGTGCCAGCAGTTTATCGGGCGGGGCCCTTCCAGATACGCAGTATTTT.

The chain employs TRBV19 and TRBJ2-2, with 8 positions matching TRBD1. Looked up from germline, CDR1 is LNHDA and CDR2 is SQIVND (reference sequence). The CDR3 spans 15 residues. After removal of 3 bases from V and 4 bases from J, the junction contained 4 bases not matched to a gene. The CDR3 reads CASSIGQGATGELFF. CDR3 in DNA: TGTGCCAGTAGTATCGGGCAGGGGGCCACCGGGGAGCTGTTTTTT.

CDR3 amino acids: CASSQAADGLAETYEQYF. The DNA of the CDR3 is TGTGCCAGCAGCCAAGCCGCCGACGGACTAGCGGAAACCTACGAGCAGTACTTC. The chain joins TRBV4-2 to TRBJ2-7; 10 nucleotides agree with TRBD2. The CDR3 consists of 18 residues. CDR1 and CDR2 (germline): LGHNA, YNFKEQ. Trimming cost V 1 base and J 2 bases; bases outside gene matches: 11.

J is TRBJ2-1 and V is TRBV5-1; 9 bases agree with TRBD1. Germline loops: CDR1 SGHRS, CDR2 YFSETQ. This CDR3 has 16 residues. J lost 5 bases, V lost 4 bases, and 10 bases had no gene match. CDR3 sequence: CASSPQGAGINNEQFF. The CDR3, as DNA: TGCGCCAGCAGCCCACAGGGGGCAGGGATCAACAATGAGCAGTTCTTC. Together with reference TRBV5-1 and TRBJ2-1, the CDR3 gives the full variable domain: KAGVTQTPRYLIKTRGQQVTLSCSPISGHRSVSWYQQTPGQGLQFLFEYFSETQRNKGNFPGRFSGRQFSNSRSEMNVSTLELGDSALYLCASSPQGAGINNEQFFGPGTRLTVL.